The rows below give T cell receptor beta chains drawn from one sample of a study of T cell responses to AZD1222 COVID-19 vaccine. Clones were sequenced by immunoSEQ multiplex PCR, and TCRdb holds only the in-frame ones, with some missing. The sample records fewer than 120,000 clones, roughly 92% being singletons. This specimen was peripheral blood, taken on day 0 of AZD1222 vaccination. All receptors derive from an adult in good health. Each CDR3 is given with its conserved first and last residue. Each record gives: J gene, D gene, V gene, clone size, CDR3 DNA, CDR3 protein. A D gene is named only where the DNA matches it firmly. Clone size, where shown, is once, few, many, or a class for clones that have expanded.

>TRBJ2-1|TRBD1|TRBV5-6|-
TGTGCCAGCAGCTCCGGGACAGGGTGGTACAATGAGCAGTTCTTC
CASSSGTGWYNEQFF
>TRBJ1-5|-|TRBV2|-
TGTGCCAGCAGTGCTCAGGCGGAAAATCAGCCCCAGCATTTT
CASSAQAENQPQHF
>TRBJ2-2|-|TRBV11-3|-
TGTGCCAGCAGCTTACCTCCGGGGGGGGAGCTGTTTTTT
CASSLPPGGELFF
>TRBJ2-3|TRBD2|TRBV7-8|-
TGTGCCAGCAGCTTAAGAGGCGGGGGGGCCGCGGATACGCAGTATTTT
CASSLRGGGAADTQYF
>TRBJ2-5|-|TRBV11-3|-
TGTGCCAGCAGCGCCCCGGGCGGCGGGGACCGAGAGACCCAGTACTTC
CASSAPGGGDRETQYF
>TRBJ2-6|-|TRBV24-1|-
TGTGCCACCAGTGATCCAGCAGCCTCTGGGGCCAACGTCCTGACTTTC
CATSDPAASGANVLTF
>TRBJ2-7|TRBD1|TRBV5-6|-
TGTGCCAGCAGGGACAGGGGGACCTACGAGCAGTACTTC
CASRDRGTYEQYF
>TRBJ1-2|-|TRBV5-1|-
TGCGCCAGCAGCCCGGACACGTCCGGCTACACCTTC
CASSPDTSGYTF
>TRBJ1-4|-|TRBV6-5|-
TGTGCCAGCAGTCCCGTCGGGGGTTTACTGTTTTTT
CASSPVGGLLFF
>TRBJ1-6|TRBD1|TRBV2|-
TGTGCCAGCAGGGGACAGGGTTCTTCACCCCTCCACTTT
CASRGQGSSPLHF
>TRBJ2-7|-|TRBV18|-
TGTGCCAGCTCACCTGTCCAGGGATCTGCCTACGAGCAGTACTTC
CASSPVQGSAYEQYF
>TRBJ1-2|-|TRBV5-1|-
TGCGCCAGCAGCTTGGAAGGTTATGGCTACACCTTC
CASSLEGYGYTF
>TRBJ2-6|-|TRBV5-1|-
TGCGCCAGCAGCTTGGAGGGACCGAGCTCTGGGGCCAACGTCCTGACTTTC
CASSLEGPSSGANVLTF
>TRBJ2-7|-|TRBV4-2|once
TGTGCCAGCAGCCAAGACCCAGGGGGGACCTACGAGCAGTACTTC
CASSQDPGGTYEQYF
>TRBJ1-3|TRBD1|TRBV7-2|-
TGTGCCAGCAGCTCAAAAGACAGGGGTAATGGAAACACCATATATTTT
CASSSKDRGNGNTIYF
>TRBJ1-3|-|TRBV6-5|-
TGTGCCGCAAGCTACTCTGGAAACACCATATATTTT
CAASYSGNTIYF
>TRBJ1-5|-|TRBV7-6|-
TGTGCCAGCAGCTCCAGACGGGATGATCAGCCCCAGCATTTT
CASSSRRDDQPQHF
>TRBJ2-7|-|TRBV6-1|-
TGTGCCAGCAGTGAAGAGAGGCTCTACGAGCAGTACTTC
CASSEERLYEQYF